The 28 T cell receptor beta chains presented below share a single source sample, sequenced in a study of cytomegalovirus exposure and HLA in healthy donors. The PCR employed 60 Vbeta primers together with 13 Jbeta primers. Only in-frame clones appear in the TCRdb table, and some are missing; sequencing was by immunoSEQ multiplex PCR. The sample carries around 100,000 clones, roughly four fifths recorded once. Material: PBMCs. The receptors shown here come from a man in his forties or fifties in good health and CMV-seropositive.

This rearrangement joins TRBV7-9 to TRBJ2-7, with TRBD1 matching 7 bases. The length of the CDR3 is 14 residues. The V gene's germline CDR1 is SEHNR and CDR2 FQNEAQ (reference sequence). The ends lost 5 bases at V and 5 bases at J; junction bases unmatched: 9. The DNA of the CDR3 is TGTGCCAGCAGCATTCAGGGGGTCGGGGACGAGCAGTACTTC. Protein product: CASSIQGVGDEQYF. Complete variable domain (other parts from reference TRBV7-9 and TRBJ2-7): DTGVSQNPRHKITKRGQNVTFRCDPISEHNRLYWYRQTLGQGPEFLTYFQNEAQLEKSRLLSDRFSAERPKGSFSTLEIQRTEQGDSAMYLCASSIQGVGDEQYFGPGTRLTVT.

The chain uses TRBV28 and TRBJ2-7; 10 positions agree with TRBD1. The V gene's germline CDR1 is MDHEN and CDR2 SYDVKM. This CDR3 is 14 amino acids long. Trimming took 7 bases from V and 4 from J; bases not matched to a gene: 7. The DNA of the CDR3 is TGTGCCAGCAACGGCGGGACAGGGGTTTACGAGCAGTACTTC. This gives the protein CASNGGTGVYEQYF.

The J gene is TRBJ1-2, the V gene TRBV5-5, with a possible D match to TRBD1 (5 bases). Looked up from germline, CDR1 is SGHKS and CDR2 is YYEKEE (reference sequence). With 4 bases removed from V and 1 base from J, the gap between germline ends came to 8 bases. The CDR3 loop spans 13 amino acids. CDR3 nucleotide sequence: TGTGCCAGCAGCCGAGACAGTAACTATGGCTACACCTTC. The encoded protein is CASSRDSNYGYTF.

The rearrangement links TRBV18 to TRBJ2-1, with 9 bases identical to TRBD2. Trimming took 3 bases from V and 4 from J; bases not matched to a gene: 10. CDR1 is KGHSH and CDR2 is LQKENI in the germline V gene. This CDR3 is 17 amino acids long. In DNA, the CDR3 is TGTGCCAGCTCACCGACCTTAGCGGGGGAAGAATACAATGAGCAGTTCTTC. Protein: CASSPTLAGEEYNEQFF. Looking up the rest from reference TRBV18 and TRBJ2-1 gives the full variable domain: NAGVMQNPRHLVRRRGQEARLRCSPMKGHSHVYWYRQLPEEGLKFMVYLQKENIIDESGMPKERFSAEFPKEGPSILRIQQVVRGDSAAYFCASSPTLAGEEYNEQFFGPGTRLTVL.

Comments on this clone: This sample also contains other DNA sequences that code for the same CDR3. The rearrangement joins TRBV27 to TRBJ2-2; 7 bases line up with TRBD2. J was trimmed by 3 bases and V by 5 bases; bases with no gene match: 9. Germline-derived CDR1 and CDR2 are MNHEY and SMNVEV (reference sequence). The CDR3 is 16 residues long. The CDR3 DNA follows: TGTGCCAGCAGTAAACTAGCGTGGAGGGACACCGGGGAGCTGTTTTTT. This translates into CASSKLAWRDTGELFF.

This clone was seen only once. The gene calls are TRBV5-5 and TRBJ2-2, with 9 nucleotides matching TRBD2. Trimming at V came to 4 bases and at J to 4 bases, leaving 5 bases not matched to a gene. The germline CDR1 and CDR2 sequences are SGHKS and YYEKEE (reference sequence). The CDR3 length is 15 residues. CDR3 bases: TGTGCCAGCAGCCTTAGCGGGAGCACCACCGGGGAGCTGTTTTTT. Its protein product is CASSLSGSTTGELFF.

The chain carries TRBV12-5 and TRBJ1-2; tentative D call: TRBD1 (5 bases). The CDR3 totals 16 residues. CDR1 and CDR2 from the germline V gene are LGHNT and FRNRAP. Trimming removed 3 bases at V and 8 bases at J, with 22 bases between. The chain's CDR3 is CASGLSGQDSIGGYTF. The DNA of the CDR3 is TGTGCTAGTGGTTTATCAGGACAAGACTCTATAGGGGGCTACACCTTC.

This sequence joins TRBV2 and TRBJ1-1; D is unclear. Trimming took 6 bases from V and 4 from J, leaving 9 bases between them. The CDR3 spans 12 residues. Germline loops: CDR1 SNHLY, CDR2 FYNNEI. The CDR3 spells CASRRFGTEAFF. The DNA of the CDR3 is TGTGCCAGCAGGAGATTCGGCACTGAAGCTTTCTTT.

The chain is built from TRBV18 and TRBJ2-5; 9 bases are a match to TRBD1. This CDR3 contains 15 residues. V was clipped by 6 bases and J by 1 base; unmatched bases: 6. CDR1 and CDR2 (germline): KGHSH, LQKENI. The CDR3: CASSPGTGIQETQYF. DNA for the CDR3: TGTGCCAGCTCCCCCGGGACAGGGATCCAAGAGACCCAGTACTTC.

This clone appeared once. The chain employs TRBV6-6 and TRBJ2-5, with 10 bases lining up with TRBD1. The CDR3 spans 13 residues. V trimming: 6 bases; J trimming: 11 bases; junction bases outside the gene matches: 9. The germline V gene has CDR1 MNHNY and CDR2 SVGAGI (reference sequence). Here the CDR3 DNA reads TGTGCCAGCAGGAGACAGGGGGCGGGGGAGCAGTACTTC. Its protein product is CASRRQGAGEQYF.

The chain couples TRBV30 to TRBJ2-7; 7 bases fit TRBD2. V lost 0 bases to trimming and J lost 5 bases; unmatched junction nucleotides: 1. The CDR3 has 12 residues. The germline gives CDR1 GTSNPN, CDR2 SVGIG (reference sequence). DNA of the CDR3: TGTGCCTGGAGTGTGACTAGCCACGAGCAGTACTTC. Amino acid sequence: CAWSVTSHEQYF. The whole variable domain, remainder taken from reference TRBV30 and TRBJ2-7, is SQTIHQWPATLVQPVGSPLSLECTVEGTSNPNLYWYRQAAGRGLQLLFYSVGIGQISSEVPQNLSASRPQDRQFILSSKKLLLSDSGFYLCAWSVTSHEQYFGPGTRLTVT.

This clone was seen once. The junction does not match germline at one end; this may be a read error. V is TRBV11-1 and J is TRBJ2-5; possibly TRBD2 for D (5 bases). Germline V CDR1 and CDR2: SGHAT, FQDESV (reference sequence). CDR3 size: 13 residues. In DNA, the CDR3 is TGTGCCGGCAGAGGAGGAAACCAAGAGACCCAGTACTTC. Translating gives CAGRGGNQETQYF.

V gene TRBV10-3 combines with J gene TRBJ2-1; no clear D. The V end was cut by 10 bases, the J end by 3 bases, with 16 bases between. Germline V CDR1 and CDR2: ENHRY, SYGVKD. This CDR3 comprises 14 residues. CDR3 coding DNA: TGTGCCACCGTGTTCAGCGACGTCTACAATGAGCAGTTCTTC. Its translation is CATVFSDVYNEQFF.

The rearrangement joins TRBV19 to TRBJ1-1; 10 bases map to TRBD1. The germline V gene has CDR1 LNHDA and CDR2 SQIVND (reference sequence). The CDR3 loop spans 16 amino acids. J gave up 0 bases and V 4 bases, and 5 bases lay outside the gene matches. The CDR3 sequence: CASSTRDRGMNTEAFF. CDR3 DNA sequence: TGTGCCAGTAGTACGCGGGACAGGGGAATGAACACTGAAGCTTTCTTT.

The chain couples TRBV7-8 to TRBJ2-7, with D unclear. The germline CDR1 and CDR2 sequences are SGHVS and FQNEAQ. The V end was cut by 4 bases, the J end by 0 bases, with 10 bases between. The CDR3 length is 14 residues. The CDR3 is CASSSIDFSYEQYF. In DNA, the CDR3 is TGTGCCAGCAGCTCTATCGACTTCTCCTACGAGCAGTACTTC.

The CDR3, as DNA: TGTGCCAGCAGTTCGGACAGGGGCTATGGCTACACCTTC. Translation gives CASSSDRGYGYTF. The V call is TRBV27, the J call TRBJ1-2; 9 bases are a match to TRBD1. The V gene end was trimmed by 4 bases and the J gene end by 4 bases; junction bases not matched to a gene: 1. Germline V gene data show CDR1 as MNHEY and CDR2 as SMNVEV (reference sequence). The CDR3 contains 13 residues.

The chain joins TRBV11-2 to TRBJ2-3, with D possibly matching TRBD2 (5 bases). Trimming stripped 1 base from V and 0 bases from J, with 11 bases between. Germline V gene lookup returns CDR1 SGHAT and CDR2 FQNNGV. The CDR3 length is 16 residues. The CDR3 protein is CASSLGGSISTDTQYF. The CDR3, as DNA: TGTGCCAGCAGCTTAGGAGGGTCCATTAGCACAGATACGCAGTATTTT. Using reference TRBV11-2 and TRBJ2-3 for the parts outside the CDR3, the full variable domain is EAGVAQSPRYKIIEKRQSVAFWCNPISGHATLYWYQQILGQGPKLLIQFQNNGVVDDSQLPKDRFSAERLKGVDSTLKIQPAKLEDSAVYLCASSLGGSISTDTQYFGPGTRLTVL.

The count of this clone is one. This chain joins TRBV29-1 and TRBJ2-7; the D gene is possibly TRBD2 (5 bases). Germline CDR1 SQVTM, CDR2 ANQGSEA. The CDR3 extends over 13 amino acids. V was clipped by 6 bases and J by 0 bases, with 12 bases between them. CDR3 coding DNA: TGCAGCGTGGTCCCGGGGAGCTCCTACGAGCAGTACTTC. Amino acids: CSVVPGSSYEQYF.

The gene calls are TRBV28 and TRBJ2-7; perhaps TRBD1 as D (5 bases). The length of the CDR3 is 15 residues. Germline values: CDR1 MDHEN, CDR2 SYDVKM. Trimming shortened V by 5 bases and J by 1 base, and 15 bases separated the two germline ends. The CDR3 loop is CASSPRQGYSYEQYF. The CDR3 nucleotides are TGTGCCAGCAGTCCCCGGCAGGGCTATTCCTACGAGCAGTACTTC. Full variable domain (remainder filled in from reference TRBV28 and TRBJ2-7): DVKVTQSSRYLVKRTGEKVFLECVQDMDHENMFWYRQDPGLGLRLIYFSYDVKMKEKGDIPEGYSVSREKKERFSLILESASTNQTSMYLCASSPRQGYSYEQYFGPGTRLTVT.

This sequence joins TRBV30 and TRBJ1-2, with D hard to call. Germline values: CDR1 GTSNPN, CDR2 SVGIG (reference sequence). With 4 bases removed from V and 4 bases from J, the gap between germline ends came to 10 bases. The CDR3 runs 12 residues. The CDR3 protein is CAWTPESYGYTF. The DNA for the CDR3 is TGTGCCTGGACGCCGGAGAGCTATGGCTACACCTTC.

This chain uses TRBV19 with TRBJ1-2; weak D call: TRBD1 (5 bases). Trimming cost V 2 bases and J 3 bases, with 10 bases left between them. The CDR3 has 14 amino acids. Per the germline V gene, CDR1 is LNHDA and CDR2 is SQIVND (reference sequence). The CDR3 loop is CASSISGLHYGYTF. The CDR3 DNA sequence: TGTGCCAGTAGTATATCAGGGCTTCACTATGGCTACACCTTC.

This sequence joins TRBV9 and TRBJ2-2; TRBD1 agrees at 7 bases. Germline V gene sequence: CDR1 SGDLS, CDR2 YYNGEE. V lost 3 bases, J lost 3 bases, and 5 bases stayed unmatched. CDR3 length: 15 amino acids. CDR3 nucleotide sequence: TGTGCCAGCAGCGCCCGGGACAGACACACCGGGGAGCTGTTTTTT. As protein: CASSARDRHTGELFF.

The rearrangement links TRBV27 to TRBJ1-1; 7 nucleotides align to TRBD1. CDR3 length: 13 residues. Germline V gene data show CDR1 as MNHEY and CDR2 as SMNVEV (reference sequence). The V and J ends lost 5 bases and 6 bases, in that order; junction bases with no gene match: 6. The CDR3 DNA is TGTGCCAGCAGTCACAGGGGTAGGGCTGAAGCTTTCTTT. Its translation is CASSHRGRAEAFF.

This chain connects TRBV19 to TRBJ2-1; D not resolved. Germline V gene data show CDR1 as LNHDA and CDR2 as SQIVND (reference sequence). V gave up 6 bases and J gave up 0 bases, with 9 bases separating them. The CDR3 is made up of 14 amino acids. CDR3 amino acids: CASRSMSSYNEQFF. The CDR3, as DNA: TGTGCCAGTAGATCAATGAGCTCCTACAATGAGCAGTTCTTC.

In DNA form, the CDR3 reads TGTGCCAGCAGCTTAGATGGGGGCTATTATGGCTACACCTTC. Amino acid sequence: CASSLDGGYYGYTF. J is TRBJ1-2 and V is TRBV7-9; weak D call: TRBD1 (6 bases). The germline CDR1 and CDR2 sequences are SEHNR and FQNEAQ (reference sequence). The CDR3 has 14 residues. The germline V and J ends were trimmed by 1 base and 5 bases, with 11 bases remaining between them.

This sequence joins TRBV2 and TRBJ2-7; D unresolved. Germline V gene sequence: CDR1 SNHLY, CDR2 FYNNEI. Trimming stripped 3 bases from V and 2 bases from J, with 8 bases between. The CDR3 consists of 13 residues. CDR3 bases: TGTGCCAGCAGTGAGCACACCGCCTACGAGCAGTACTTC. It encodes CASSEHTAYEQYF.

There are a few counts of this clone. The CDR3 sequence: CASSLEPTGNGYTF. CDR3 coding DNA: TGTGCCAGCAGCTTAGAGCCGACAGGGAATGGCTACACCTTC. The rearrangement joins TRBV7-9 to TRBJ1-2; TRBD1 matches at 7 bases. This CDR3 has 14 residues. The junction had 5 bases not matched to a gene; V was cut back by 1 base and J by 6 bases. Germline-derived CDR1 and CDR2 are SEHNR and FQNEAQ (reference sequence).

This chain connects TRBV6-5 to TRBJ2-1, with 7 bases matching TRBD1. V was clipped by 2 bases and J by 9 bases; unmatched bases: 7. Germline CDR1 MNHEY, CDR2 SVGAGI. The CDR3 has 14 residues. This CDR3 is CASSYDRARGEQFF. The DNA for the CDR3 is TGTGCCAGCAGTTACGACAGGGCGAGGGGTGAGCAGTTCTTC.